This TCR beta chain is drawn from a study of neurological immune-mediated disorders (dated 2019 in TCRdb). About the full investigation: Peripheral blood TCR-beta repertoires from HTLV-I-associated myelopathy (HAM/TSP) patients, multiple sclerosis patients and healthy controls were compared by UMI-based sequencing. Longitudinal samples, technical triplicates and paired sorted CD4+ and CD8+ T-cell subsets, alongside PBMC samples, were included among the roughly 97 TCR-beta libraries. Technical triplicate libraries were sequenced to precisely calculate the variability in frequency of each individual clone. The cohort included approximately 68 subjects: approximately 15 with HAM/TSP, around 34 with multiple sclerosis, and roughly 20 healthy controls.

The germline V gene (reference sequence) yields LGHDT for CDR1 and YNNKEL for CDR2. The CDR3 holds 14 amino acids from the cysteine to the phenylalanine. Only the CDR3 region is kept as DNA, spanning 42 bases read in frame from base 1. To note about this clonotype: The specificity of this receptor is unknown. An end of the junction differs from the germline gene, which may be a read error.

Results the study describes overall, beyond this receptor: Across subjects, expanded clones never shared an identical CDR3 amino acid sequence, which suggests that the TCR-beta repertoires in every group were private. The highest TCR clonal expansion was observed in HAM/TSP patients, whereas the lowest was observed in MS patients, even when compared with healthy controls.

The sample's time point label is to be understood as: technical triplicate 2. Unsorted PBMC libraries were generated from 2 million PBMCs stored in RNAlater at -80 °C until RNA extraction. Peripheral blood was subjected to Ficoll-Hypaque density gradient centrifugation to isolate PBMCs, which were then cryopreserved in liquid nitrogen. cDNA was synthesized by template-switch 5'RACE using a primer carrying a 10-nucleotide random unique molecular identifier by which each TCR transcript was tagged. Over 170 million TCR-beta sequences, covering 15-18 subjects, were produced in each sequencing run. Total RNA was extracted with the RNeasy kit. Using the KAPA Real-time Library Amplification kit, TCR-beta VDJ regions were amplified with primers for the TCR constant region and the 5'RACE anchor. A first PCR added sample indexes and Illumina adaptors, and a second PCR then raised library yield. After purification with Ampure beads, the TCR product of roughly 650 bp was size-selected on a 2% E-gel SizeSelection system. Library quality was checked on a Bioanalyzer, concentration was measured with Qubit, and libraries were quantified with the Kapa Library Quantification kit before pooling. An Illumina HiSeq 2500 sequenced the libraries paired-end 2 x 150 bp. To increase sequence diversity, about 25-31% phiX was spiked into each library pool. On the study's bioinformatics: The UMI-based MiGEC pipeline processed quality-filtered reads and removed over 75% of raw TCR sequences during error correction. VDJ genes were aligned to IMGT germline references, and each clonotype was defined by a unique CDR3 amino acid sequence together with V-J genes. Clonal expansion, Shannon diversity and CDR3 relatedness were evaluated with VDJtools (CalcPairwiseDistances, ClusterSamples), while phylogenetic trees were built in CLCbio workbench. Using coefficient-of-variation modelling across technical triplicates, the study counted a clone as expanded if it had at least 8 unique UMIs. Using fastp trimming at Q25 and MiXCR clonotype assembly, TCRdb reanalyzed the public sequencing data and kept in-frame beta chains. Every distinct CDR3 protein forms one entry, paired with its most common genes and DNA. TCRdb, not the authors, supplied the V and J calls. Counted in this sample were roughly 61,000 distinct CDR3 sequences; more than 20% of them appeared once. The top ten clonotypes cover under 5.5% of the sample.

The sequence links TRBV3-1 to TRBJ2-2, with no confident D gene call. This receptor was identified in a man in his sixties with HTLV-1-associated myelopathy (HAM/TSP). Sequencing was carried out using PBMCs. The DNA reads TGTGCCAACAGCCAAGGTTCAAGAACCGGGGAGCTGTTTTTT. The resulting protein is CANSQGSRTGELFF.